A selection of T cell receptor beta chains follows, all from one sample in a study of T cell responses to AZD1222 COVID-19 vaccine. Produced via immunoSEQ multiplex PCR; TCRdb's table is partial and in-frame only. The sample holds about 200,000 clones, 90% to 95% seen once. Sequences were derived from peripheral blood, sampled 28 days after the second AZD1222 dose. Every receptor here comes from an adult who received the AZD1222 COVID-19 vaccine. Each CDR3 is given with its conserved first and last residue. Each record gives: V gene, D gene, J gene, clone size, CDR3 DNA, CDR3 protein. A D gene is named only where the DNA matches it firmly. Some rows mark clone size as missing; the rest say once, few, many or name a class of expanded clone.

>TRBV6-5|-|TRBJ2-5|-
TGTGCCAGCAGTCCGGCCGAGGAGGAGACCCAGTACTTC
CASSPAEEETQYF
>TRBV2|TRBD2|TRBJ2-2|once
TGTGCCAGCAGTGGGACTAGCGGGAGCCCCGGGGAGCTGTTTTTT
CASSGTSGSPGELFF
>TRBV7-9|-|TRBJ2-2|-
TGTGCCAGCAGTACACAGAGGGTCAGCACCGGGGAGCTGTTTTTT
CASSTQRVSTGELFF
>TRBV28|-|TRBJ1-3|-
TGTGCCAGCAGGACCCAGACAGGCTTGATCTTTTTT
CASRTQTGLIFF
>TRBV5-6|-|TRBJ2-2|-
TGTGCCAGCAGCTTGGGGACGACCGGGGAGCTGTTTTTT
CASSLGTTGELFF
>TRBV6-5|-|TRBJ1-2|-
TGTGCCAGCATTTGGACAGAGGATAACTATGGCTACACCTTC
CASIWTEDNYGYTF
>TRBV12-2|-|TRBJ2-1|-
TGTGCAAGTCGCTTAGCCCTCAAGGACCGTCATAACAATGAGCAGTTCTTC
CASRLALKDRHNNEQFF
>TRBV15|-|TRBJ1-2|-
TGTGCCACCAGCAGAGATGGAGGTAACTATGGCTACACCTTC
CATSRDGGNYGYTF
>TRBV2|TRBD2|TRBJ2-7|-
TGTGCCAGCAGTCCCGGGACTATTACCTACGAGCAGTACTTC
CASSPGTITYEQYF
>TRBV19|TRBD1|TRBJ1-6|-
TGTGCCAGTAGTATAGCTCACAGGGGTAATTCACCCCTCCACTTT
CASSIAHRGNSPLHF
>TRBV7-9|TRBD1|TRBJ1-5|-
TGTGCCAGCAGCTTGGGGGACAGTCAAAATCAGCCCCAGCATTTT
CASSLGDSQNQPQHF
>TRBV11-2|-|TRBJ2-7|-
TGTGCCAGCAGCTTAGTAGGACATAGCTCCTACGAGCAGTACTTC
CASSLVGHSSYEQYF
>TRBV6-5|TRBD1|TRBJ2-7|-
TGTGCCAGCAGTCCCCAGACAGGGATCTACGAGCAGTACTTC
CASSPQTGIYEQYF
>TRBV2|-|TRBJ2-3|-
TGTGCCAGCAGTGGCGGGCGCGGGGATACGCAGTATTTT
CASSGGRGDTQYF
>TRBV28|TRBD2|TRBJ2-7|-
TGTGCCAGCAGTTGGACTAGCGGGAGAATGTACGAGCAGTACTTC
CASSWTSGRMYEQYF
>TRBV7-9|TRBD2|TRBJ2-7|-
TGTGCCAGCAGCCCCCAACTAGCGGGGAGCTACGAGCAGTACTTC
CASSPQLAGSYEQYF
>TRBV11-2|-|TRBJ1-2|-
TGTGCCAGCAGCTATCAGGGATATGGCTACACCTTC
CASSYQGYGYTF
>TRBV6-5|TRBD1|TRBJ1-5|-
TGTGCCAGCAGACCCGAGTGGACAGGGATAAGGCCCCAGCATTTT
CASRPEWTGIRPQHF
>TRBV10-3|-|TRBJ1-4|-
TGTGCCATCAGTGAGAGACTCTCGGGTGAAAAACTGTTTTTT
CAISERLSGEKLFF
>TRBV5-4|-|TRBJ2-1|-
TGTGCCAGCAGCCCGACTAGTTCCTACAATGAGCAGTTCTTC
CASSPTSSYNEQFF
>TRBV7-8|TRBD1|TRBJ2-1|-
TGTGCCAGCAGCTTAATGGACAGGGTCTACAATGAGCAGTTCTTC
CASSLMDRVYNEQFF
>TRBV28|-|TRBJ2-1|-
TGTGCCAGCAGGCTCGGTGGGACTTCTTCCTACAATGAGCAGTTCTTC
CASRLGGTSSYNEQFF